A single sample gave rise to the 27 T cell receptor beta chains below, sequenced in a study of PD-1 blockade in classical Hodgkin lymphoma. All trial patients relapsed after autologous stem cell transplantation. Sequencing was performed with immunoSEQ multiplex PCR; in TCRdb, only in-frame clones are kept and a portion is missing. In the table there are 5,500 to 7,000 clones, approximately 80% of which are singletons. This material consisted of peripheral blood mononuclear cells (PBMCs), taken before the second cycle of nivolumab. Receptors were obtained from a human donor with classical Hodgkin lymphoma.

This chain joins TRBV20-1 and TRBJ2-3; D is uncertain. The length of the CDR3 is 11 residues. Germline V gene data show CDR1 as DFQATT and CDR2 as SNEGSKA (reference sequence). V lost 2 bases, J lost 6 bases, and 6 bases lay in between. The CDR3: CSARLGDTQYF. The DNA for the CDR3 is TGCAGTGCTAGACTTGGGGATACGCAGTATTTT.

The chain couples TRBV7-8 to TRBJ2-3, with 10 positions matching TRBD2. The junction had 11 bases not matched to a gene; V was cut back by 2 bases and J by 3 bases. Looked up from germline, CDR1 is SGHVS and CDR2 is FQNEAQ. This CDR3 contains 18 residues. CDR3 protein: CASSLRASGSRSTDTQYF. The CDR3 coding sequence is TGTGCCAGCAGCTTAAGGGCTAGCGGGAGCAGGAGTACAGATACGCAGTATTTT.

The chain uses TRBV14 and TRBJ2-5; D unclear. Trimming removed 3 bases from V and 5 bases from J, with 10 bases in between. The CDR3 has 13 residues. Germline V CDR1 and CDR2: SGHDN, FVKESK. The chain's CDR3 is CASSQNLRETQYF. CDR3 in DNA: TGTGCCAGCAGCCAGAATCTCCGGGAGACCCAGTACTTC.

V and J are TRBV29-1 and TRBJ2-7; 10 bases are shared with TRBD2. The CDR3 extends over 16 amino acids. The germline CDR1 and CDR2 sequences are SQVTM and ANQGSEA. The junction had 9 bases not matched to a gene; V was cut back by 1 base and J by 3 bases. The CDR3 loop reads CSVEGVGASGSYEQYF. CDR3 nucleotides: TGCAGCGTTGAAGGCGTCGGGGCTAGCGGGAGCTACGAGCAGTACTTC.

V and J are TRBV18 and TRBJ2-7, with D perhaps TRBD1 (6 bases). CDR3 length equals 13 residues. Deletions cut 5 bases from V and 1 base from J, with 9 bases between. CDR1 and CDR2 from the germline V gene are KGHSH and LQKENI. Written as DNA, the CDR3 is TGTGCCAGCTCAGGCGGACAGTCCTACGAGCAGTACTTC. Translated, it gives CASSGGQSYEQYF.

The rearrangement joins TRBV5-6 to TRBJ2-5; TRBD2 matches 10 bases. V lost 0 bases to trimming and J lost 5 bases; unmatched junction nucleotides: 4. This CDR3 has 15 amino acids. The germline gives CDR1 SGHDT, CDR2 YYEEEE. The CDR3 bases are TGTGCCAGCAGCTTGGTAGCGGGAGGACGGGAGACCCAGTACTTC. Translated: CASSLVAGGRETQYF.

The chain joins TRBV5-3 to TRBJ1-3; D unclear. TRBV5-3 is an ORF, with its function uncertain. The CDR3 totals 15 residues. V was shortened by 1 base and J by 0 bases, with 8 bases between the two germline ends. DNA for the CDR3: TGTGCCAGAAGCTTGAAGGGAAGCTCTGGAAACACCATATATTTT. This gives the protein CARSLKGSSGNTIYF.

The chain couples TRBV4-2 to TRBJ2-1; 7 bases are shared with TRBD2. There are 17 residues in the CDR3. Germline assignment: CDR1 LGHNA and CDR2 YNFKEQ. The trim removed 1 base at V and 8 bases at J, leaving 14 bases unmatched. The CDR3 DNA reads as TGTGCCAGCAGCCAAGTCGGACTAGGAGGGAGTCCCGATGAGCAGTTCTTC. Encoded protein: CASSQVGLGGSPDEQFF.

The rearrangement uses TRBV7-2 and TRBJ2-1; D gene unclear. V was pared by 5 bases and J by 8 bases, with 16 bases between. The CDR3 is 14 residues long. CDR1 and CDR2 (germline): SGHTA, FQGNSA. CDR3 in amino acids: CASSPSRSLYEQFF. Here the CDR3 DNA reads TGTGCCAGCAGCCCCAGTCGGTCTCTCTATGAGCAGTTCTTC.

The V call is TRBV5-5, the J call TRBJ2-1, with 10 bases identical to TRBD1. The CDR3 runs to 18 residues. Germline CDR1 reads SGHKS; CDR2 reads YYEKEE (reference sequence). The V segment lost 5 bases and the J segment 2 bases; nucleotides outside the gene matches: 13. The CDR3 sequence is CASRKTGGELSPYNEQFF. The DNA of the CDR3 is TGTGCCAGCAGAAAGACAGGGGGCGAATTATCCCCCTACAATGAGCAGTTCTTC.

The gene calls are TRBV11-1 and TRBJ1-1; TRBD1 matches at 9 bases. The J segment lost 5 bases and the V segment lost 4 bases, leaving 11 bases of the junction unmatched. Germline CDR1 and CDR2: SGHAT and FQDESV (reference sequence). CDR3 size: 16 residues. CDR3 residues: CASSSRYRGQWTEAFF. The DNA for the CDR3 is TGTGCCAGCAGCTCCAGATACAGGGGGCAGTGGACTGAAGCTTTCTTT.

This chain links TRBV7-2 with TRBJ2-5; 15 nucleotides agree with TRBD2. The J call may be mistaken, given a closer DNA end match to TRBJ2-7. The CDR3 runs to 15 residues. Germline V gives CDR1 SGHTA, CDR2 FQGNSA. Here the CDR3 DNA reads TGTGCCAGCAGCTGGGGACTAGCGGGAGGAAGCGAGCAGTACTTC. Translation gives CASSWGLAGGSEQYF.

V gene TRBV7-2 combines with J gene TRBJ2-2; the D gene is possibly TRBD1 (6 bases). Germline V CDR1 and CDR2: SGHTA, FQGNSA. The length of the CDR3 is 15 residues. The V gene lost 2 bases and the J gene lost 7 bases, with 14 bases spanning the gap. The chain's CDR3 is CASSLYPGENGELFF. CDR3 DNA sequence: TGTGCCAGCAGCTTATATCCAGGGGAAAACGGGGAGCTGTTTTTT.

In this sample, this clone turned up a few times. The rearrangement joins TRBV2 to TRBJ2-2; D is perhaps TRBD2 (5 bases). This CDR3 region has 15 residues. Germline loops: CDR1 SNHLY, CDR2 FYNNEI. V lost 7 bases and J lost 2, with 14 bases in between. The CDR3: CASKAGLSNTGELFF. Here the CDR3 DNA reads TGTGCCAGCAAAGCAGGACTTTCTAACACCGGGGAGCTGTTTTTT.

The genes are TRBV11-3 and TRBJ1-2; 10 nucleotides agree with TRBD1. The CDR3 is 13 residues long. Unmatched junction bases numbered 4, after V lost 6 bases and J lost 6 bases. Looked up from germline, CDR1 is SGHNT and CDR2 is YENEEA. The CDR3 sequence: CASSRDRGNGYTF. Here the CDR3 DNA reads TGTGCCAGCAGTCGGGACAGGGGCAATGGCTACACCTTC.

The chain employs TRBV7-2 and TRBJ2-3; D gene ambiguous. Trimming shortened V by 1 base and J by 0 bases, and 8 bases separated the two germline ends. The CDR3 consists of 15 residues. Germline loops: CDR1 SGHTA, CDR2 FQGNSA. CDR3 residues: CASSLVEASTDTQYF. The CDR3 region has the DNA TGTGCCAGCAGCTTAGTCGAGGCTAGCACAGATACGCAGTATTTT.

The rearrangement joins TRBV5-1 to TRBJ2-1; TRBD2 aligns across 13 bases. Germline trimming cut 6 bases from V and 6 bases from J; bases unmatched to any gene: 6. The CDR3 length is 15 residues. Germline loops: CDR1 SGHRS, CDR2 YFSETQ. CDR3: CASTDRLAGGNEQFF. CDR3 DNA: TGCGCCAGCACCGATCGACTAGCGGGAGGCAATGAGCAGTTCTTC.

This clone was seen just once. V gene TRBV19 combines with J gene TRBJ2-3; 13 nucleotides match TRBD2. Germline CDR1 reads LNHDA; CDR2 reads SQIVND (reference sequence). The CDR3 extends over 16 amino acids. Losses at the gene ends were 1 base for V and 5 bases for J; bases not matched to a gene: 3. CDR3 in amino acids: CASSIGTSGSGDTQYF. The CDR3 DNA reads TGTGCCAGTAGTATAGGGACTAGCGGGAGTGGAGATACGCAGTATTTT.

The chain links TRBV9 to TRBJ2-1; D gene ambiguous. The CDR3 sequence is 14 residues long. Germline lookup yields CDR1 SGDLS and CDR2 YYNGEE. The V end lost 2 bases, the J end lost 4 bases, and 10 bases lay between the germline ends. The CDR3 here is CASSVKAGYNEQFF. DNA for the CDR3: TGTGCCAGCAGCGTCAAGGCCGGGTACAATGAGCAGTTCTTC.

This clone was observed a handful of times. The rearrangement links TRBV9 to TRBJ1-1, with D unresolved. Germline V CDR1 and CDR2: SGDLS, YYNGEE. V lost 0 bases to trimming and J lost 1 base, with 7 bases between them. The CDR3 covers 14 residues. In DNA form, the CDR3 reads TGTGCCAGCAGCGTAGAACTCAGGAACACTGAAGCTTTCTTT. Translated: CASSVELRNTEAFF.

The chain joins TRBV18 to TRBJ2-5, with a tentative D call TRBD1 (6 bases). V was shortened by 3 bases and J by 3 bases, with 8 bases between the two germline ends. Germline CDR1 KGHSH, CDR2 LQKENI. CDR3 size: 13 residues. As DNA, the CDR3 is TGTGCCAGCTCACCTGGGGGCGAAGAGACCCAGTACTTC. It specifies CASSPGGEETQYF.

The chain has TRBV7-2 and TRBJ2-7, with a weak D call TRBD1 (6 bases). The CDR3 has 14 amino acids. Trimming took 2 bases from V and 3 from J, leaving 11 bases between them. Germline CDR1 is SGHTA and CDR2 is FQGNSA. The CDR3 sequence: CASSLYYRDYEQYF. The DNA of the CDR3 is TGTGCCAGCAGCTTATATTACAGGGACTACGAGCAGTACTTC.

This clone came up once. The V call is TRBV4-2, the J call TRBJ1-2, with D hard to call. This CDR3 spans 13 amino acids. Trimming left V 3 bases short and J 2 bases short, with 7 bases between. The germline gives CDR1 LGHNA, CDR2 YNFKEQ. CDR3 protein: CASSHGRNYGYTF. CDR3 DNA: TGTGCCAGCAGCCATGGGCGCAACTATGGCTACACCTTC.

CDR3 residues: CASSNRGTSGRETQYF. CDR3 bases: TGTGCCAGCAGTAATCGAGGGACTAGCGGGAGAGAGACCCAGTACTTC. The gene calls are TRBV27 and TRBJ2-5, with 14 nucleotides matching TRBD2. The CDR3 runs 16 residues. J gave up 4 bases and V 5 bases, and 6 bases lay outside the gene matches. Germline values: CDR1 MNHEY, CDR2 SMNVEV (reference sequence).

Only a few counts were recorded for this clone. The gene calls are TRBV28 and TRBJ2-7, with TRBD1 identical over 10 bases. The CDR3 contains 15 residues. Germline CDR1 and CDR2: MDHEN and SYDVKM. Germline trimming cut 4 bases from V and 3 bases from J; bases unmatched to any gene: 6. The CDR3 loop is CASSSIGTGDYEQYF. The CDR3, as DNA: TGTGCCAGCAGTTCGATAGGGACAGGGGACTACGAGCAGTACTTC.

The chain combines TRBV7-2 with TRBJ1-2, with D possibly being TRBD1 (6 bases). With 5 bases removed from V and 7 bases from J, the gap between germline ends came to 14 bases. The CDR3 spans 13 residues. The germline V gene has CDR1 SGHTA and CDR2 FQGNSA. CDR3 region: CASSPGVWGGYTF. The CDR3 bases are TGTGCCAGCAGCCCAGGGGTTTGGGGTGGCTACACCTTC.

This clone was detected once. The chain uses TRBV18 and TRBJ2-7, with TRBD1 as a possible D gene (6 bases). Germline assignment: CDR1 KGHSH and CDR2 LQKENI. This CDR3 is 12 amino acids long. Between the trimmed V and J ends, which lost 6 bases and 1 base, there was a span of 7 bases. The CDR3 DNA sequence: TGTGCCAGCTCTACAGGGTCCTACGAGCAGTACTTC. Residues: CASSTGSYEQYF.